This passage covers 29 T cell receptor beta chains from one sample sequenced in a study of blood T cell repertoires in COVID-19 (dated by TCRdb to the early 2020s). Library method: the immunoSEQ multiplex PCR assay. Not all clones reach the TCRdb copy of this immuneACCESS table, which keeps in-frame sequences only. Checked studies attribute under half of the gap to unresolved V genes and leave the rest unexplained. The sample table records 150,000 to 170,000 clones; 80% to 90% of these occur just once. Of the sample, about 7.3% falls within the top ten clones. Input material: PBMCs or T cells enriched from blood (not recorded which). All receptors derive from a man aged 45-65 years who had recovered from COVID-19.

In this sample, this clone turned up a few times. CDR3 sequence (DNA): TGTGCCAGCAGCTTCATGGACAGGTTTGAAAATTCACCCCTCCACTTT. Protein: CASSFMDRFENSPLHF. The chain uses TRBV7-9 and TRBJ1-6, with 7 bases that match TRBD1. The CDR3 consists of 16 residues. Germline trimming cut 3 bases from V and 7 bases from J; bases unmatched to any gene: 9. CDR1 is SEHNR, CDR2 FQNEAQ, per germline (reference sequence).

CDR3 protein: CASSAGNTGELFF. DNA of the CDR3: TGTGCCAGCAGTGCAGGGAACACCGGGGAGCTGTTTTTT. The V and J genes are TRBV2 and TRBJ2-2, with D unclear. V dropped 4 bases and J dropped 1 base, with 4 bases sitting between them. The CDR3 sequence is 13 residues long. CDR1 is SNHLY and CDR2 is FYNNEI in the germline V gene.

In its sample, this clone was seen a few times. This chain joins TRBV25-1 and TRBJ2-1; D is possibly TRBD2 (6 bases). The V gene lost 5 bases and the J gene lost 4 bases, with 12 bases spanning the gap. CDR3 length: 14 residues. CDR1 and CDR2 (germline): MGHDK, SYGVNS. CDR3: CASSWGDGYNEQFF. DNA for the CDR3: TGTGCCAGCAGTTGGGGGGACGGATACAATGAGCAGTTCTTC.

The rearrangement joins TRBV19 to TRBJ1-6; 7 bases align to TRBD1. Germline CDR1 reads LNHDA; CDR2 reads SQIVND (reference sequence). There are 17 residues in the CDR3. V trimming: 5 bases; J trimming: 3 bases; junction bases outside the gene matches: 10. CDR3 protein: CASSRGAGGDYNSPLHF. CDR3 nucleotides: TGTGCCAGTAGTCGGGGAGCAGGGGGTGACTATAATTCACCCCTCCACTTT.

The genes are TRBV6-5 and TRBJ1-3, with TRBD1 identical over 7 bases. Germline V gene data show CDR1 as MNHEY and CDR2 as SVGAGI. V was pared by 6 bases and J by 3 bases, with 8 bases of the junction left unmatched. This CDR3 contains 15 residues. CDR3 residues: CASSLQGSFGNTIYF. CDR3 DNA sequence: TGTGCCAGCAGCCTACAGGGGAGCTTTGGAAACACCATATATTTT.

This chain links TRBV7-2 with TRBJ1-6; no firm D call. The CDR3 spans 15 residues. CDR1 and CDR2 from the germline V gene are SGHTA and FQGNSA. Trimming stripped 5 bases from V and 6 bases from J, with 14 bases between. The CDR3 here is CASSLTRDPNSPLHF. In DNA, the CDR3 is TGTGCCAGCAGCCTTACCCGGGATCCTAATTCACCCCTCCACTTT.

This rearrangement joins TRBV5-4 to TRBJ2-7, with D tentatively TRBD2 (5 bases). V was clipped by 1 base and J by 2 bases, with 7 bases between them. The germline V gene encodes CDR1 SGHNT and CDR2 YYREEE (reference sequence). This CDR3 comprises 13 residues. The CDR3 loop is CASSLYGAYEQYF. CDR3 sequence (DNA): TGTGCCAGCAGCTTGTACGGGGCCTACGAGCAGTACTTC.

As DNA, the CDR3 is TGTGCCAGCAGTTGGGGGACAGGGGTGGGCTACACCTTC. It encodes CASSWGTGVGYTF. The chain links TRBV6-6 to TRBJ1-2; 10 bases line up with TRBD1. Germline V gene sequence: CDR1 MNHNY, CDR2 SVGAGI (reference sequence). The V segment lost 4 bases and the J segment 8 bases; nucleotides outside the gene matches: 4. The CDR3 has 13 amino acids.

The chain links TRBV9 to TRBJ1-3; the match to TRBD1 covers 8 bases. This CDR3 has 16 amino acids. The junction had 6 bases not matched to a gene; V was cut back by 4 bases and J by 0 bases. Germline CDR1 and CDR2: SGDLS and YYNGEE. CDR3 DNA sequence: TGTGCCAGCAGCCCCCATGACAGGGGCTCTGGAAACACCATATATTTT. This encodes CASSPHDRGSGNTIYF.

The chain carries TRBV11-3 and TRBJ2-7; 9 positions agree with TRBD1. CDR3 length: 16 amino acids. Germline CDR1 is SGHNT and CDR2 is YENEEA. V lost 3 bases to trimming and J lost 6 bases; unmatched junction nucleotides: 12. CDR3 nucleotides: TGTGCCAGCAGCTTCCAAACCGGGACAGGGATACTCGAGCAGTACTTC. It is translated as CASSFQTGTGILEQYF.

This clone was seen many times. The chain is built from TRBV12-3 or TRBV12-4 and TRBJ2-2; 8 bases map to TRBD1. This CDR3 has 13 amino acids. J lost 10 bases, V lost 10 bases, and 11 bases had no gene match. The CDR3: CAISLYRGLELFF. CDR3 DNA: TGTGCCATCAGCCTGTACAGGGGGTTGGAGCTGTTTTTT.

The chain recombines TRBV4-2 with TRBJ2-1; 9 nucleotides line up with TRBD2. Germline V gene sequence: CDR1 LGHNA, CDR2 YNFKEQ. Trimming removed 0 bases from V and 7 bases from J; junction bases left unmatched: 7. CDR3 size: 16 residues. The CDR3 is CASSQDSGGGANEQFF. DNA for the CDR3: TGTGCCAGCAGCCAAGATTCTGGCGGGGGGGCTAATGAGCAGTTCTTC.

This clone was seen once. The chain has TRBV6-1 and TRBJ2-7, with 8 bases aligning to TRBD2. The J segment lost 3 bases and the V segment lost 3 bases, leaving 7 bases of the junction unmatched. Per the germline V gene, CDR1 is MNHNS and CDR2 is SASEGT. The CDR3 totals 15 residues. CDR3 loop: CASSEDSGVFYEQYF. CDR3 coding DNA: TGTGCCAGCAGTGAGGATAGCGGGGTTTTCTACGAGCAGTACTTC.

J is TRBJ1-1 and V is TRBV5-6; a possible D gene is TRBD1 (6 bases). Trimming cost V 0 bases and J 6 bases, with 9 bases left between them. CDR3 length: 13 residues. Per the germline V gene, CDR1 is SGHDT and CDR2 is YYEEEE. CDR3 loop: CASSLGQASEAFF. The CDR3 DNA sequence: TGTGCCAGCAGCTTGGGACAGGCCTCTGAAGCTTTCTTT.

The CDR3 coding sequence is TGTGCCATCAGTGAGTCAAGCGGAGGCGGAGGAGCTTTATACGAGCAGTACTTC. It encodes CAISESSGGGGALYEQYF. This chain uses TRBV10-3 with TRBJ2-7; possibly TRBD2 for D (5 bases). V dropped 0 bases and J dropped 4 bases, with 22 bases sitting between them. The CDR3 extends over 18 amino acids. The V gene's germline CDR1 is ENHRY and CDR2 SYGVKD.

The rearrangement links TRBV29-1 to TRBJ1-2; 8 nucleotides agree with TRBD1. CDR3 length equals 17 residues. Germline loops: CDR1 SQVTM, CDR2 ANQGSEA. Losses at the gene ends were 3 bases for V and 8 bases for J; bases not matched to a gene: 20. CDR3 in DNA: TGCAGCGTTGATCCTGCAGGCGGACAGGGCCTCGCCTGGGGCTACACCTTC. Its translation is CSVDPAGGQGLAWGYTF. Together with reference TRBV29-1 and TRBJ1-2, the CDR3 gives the full variable domain: SAVISQKPSRDICQRGTSLTIQCQVDSQVTMMFWYRQQPGQSLTLIATANQGSEATYESGFVIDKFPISRPNLTFSTLTVSNMSPEDSSIYLCSVDPAGGQGLAWGYTFGSGTRLTVV.

This chain connects TRBV18 to TRBJ1-2; the D gene is possibly TRBD1 (5 bases). V lost 4 bases to trimming and J lost 1 base, with 16 bases between them. CDR3 size: 16 residues. Germline lookup yields CDR1 KGHSH and CDR2 LQKENI. The CDR3 protein is CASSQTGAGINYGYTF. CDR3 DNA: TGTGCCAGCTCACAAACCGGCGCAGGGATTAACTATGGCTACACCTTC.

CDR3 coding DNA: TGTGCCAGCACCAACTCGGACAGCCGCGAAGCTTTCTTT. It yields the protein CASTNSDSREAFF. The chain links TRBV6-5 to TRBJ1-1; D might be TRBD1 (6 bases). Germline assignment: CDR1 MNHEY and CDR2 SVGAGI. The ends were cut back, 7 bases at V and 8 bases at J, with 17 bases in the middle. The CDR3 length is 13 residues.

The J gene is TRBJ2-5, the V gene TRBV18; D perhaps matches TRBD1 (5 bases). Trimming cost V 2 bases and J 3 bases, with 13 bases left between them. The CDR3 is 15 amino acids. Germline loops: CDR1 KGHSH, CDR2 LQKENI. The CDR3 DNA reads TGTGCCAGCTCACCATCGACAGTCACCGAAGAGACCCAGTACTTC. It translates to CASSPSTVTEETQYF.

On this clone itself: Relative to the germline gene, one junction end is altered; a read error may explain this. The J gene is TRBJ1-2, the V gene TRBV6-5; 10 bases match TRBD1. Germline assignment: CDR1 MNHEY and CDR2 SVGAGI. The CDR3 contains 12 residues. This CDR3 reads CASSRLTGGCTF. In DNA form, the CDR3 reads TGTGCCAGCAGTCGCCTGACAGGGGGCTGCACCTTC.

This clone was found once. V is TRBV4-2 and J is TRBJ1-3; no reliable D call. The CDR3 is 14 residues long. Germline CDR1 is LGHNA and CDR2 is YNFKEQ. V was clipped by 4 bases and J by 3 bases, with 10 bases between them. The CDR3 region is CASSPTRNGNTIYF. In nucleotides, the CDR3 is TGTGCCAGCAGCCCGACACGGAATGGAAACACCATATATTTT.

The chain links TRBV3-1 (or the pseudogene TRBV3-2) to TRBJ2-1, with 9 bases lining up with TRBD2. The CDR3 is 14 amino acids. The germline V gene encodes CDR1 LGHDT and CDR2 YNNKEL (reference sequence). Losses at the gene ends were 3 bases for V and 10 bases for J; bases not matched to a gene: 7. The DNA for the CDR3 is TGTGCCAGCAGCCAGGGGACTAGCATTTCCGAGCAGTTCTTC. Protein sequence: CASSQGTSISEQFF.

The J gene is TRBJ2-7, the V gene TRBV7-7; D is possibly TRBD2 (6 bases). The germline V gene has CDR1 SSHAT and CDR2 FNYEAQ (reference sequence). CDR3 length equals 15 residues. Deletions cut 5 bases from V and 3 bases from J, with 17 bases between. The CDR3 DNA follows: TGTGCCAGCAGCCCTCTGTCCGGGGGAAACTACGAGCAGTACTTC. Protein sequence: CASSPLSGGNYEQYF.

The chain carries TRBV5-1 and TRBJ2-5; D gene uncertain. The V end lost 0 bases, the J end lost 2 bases, and 8 bases lay between the germline ends. The CDR3 spans 14 residues. Germline CDR1 reads SGHRS; CDR2 reads YFSETQ. This CDR3 reads CASSLVASQETQYF. The CDR3 DNA reads as TGCGCCAGCAGCTTGGTAGCCAGTCAAGAGACCCAGTACTTC.

This chain joins TRBV5-6 and TRBJ2-6, with D possibly TRBD1 on 5 matching bases. In germline, CDR1 is SGHDT, CDR2 YYEEEE. Trimming removed 4 bases from V and 4 bases from J, with 12 bases in between. The CDR3 covers 15 residues. The CDR3: CASSKGVTGANVLTF. The DNA for the CDR3 is TGTGCCAGCAGCAAAGGGGTGACCGGGGCCAACGTCCTGACTTTC.

A note on this clone: A junction boundary mismatches the germline segment, possibly from a read error. The chain recombines TRBV7-8 with TRBJ1-2; 7 bases match TRBD1. The CDR3 sequence is 13 residues long. Germline-derived CDR1 and CDR2 are SGHVS and FQNEAQ. The CDR3 region is CASSVAGGYGYTF. CDR3 DNA: TGTGCCAGCAGCGTAGCAGGGGGCTATGGCTACACCTTC.

CDR3 nucleotide sequence: TGTGCCAGCAGCCGGACAGGGTGGAATGAAGCTTTCTTT. Its translation is CASSRTGWNEAFF. This sequence joins TRBV3-1 (or the pseudogene TRBV3-2) and TRBJ1-1; 8 bases align to TRBD1. Germline V gives CDR1 LGHDT, CDR2 YNNKEL (reference sequence). This CDR3 is 13 amino acids long. V lost 4 bases to trimming and J lost 7 bases; unmatched junction nucleotides: 5.

The chain combines TRBV14 with TRBJ1-1; D is unresolved. Trimming took off 1 base at V and 4 bases at J, with 7 bases between the two ends. Germline V gene lookup returns CDR1 SGHDN and CDR2 FVKESK. This CDR3 is built from 13 residues. The CDR3 protein is CASSQARVTEAFF. CDR3 DNA: TGTGCCAGCAGCCAAGCGAGGGTCACTGAAGCTTTCTTT.

The J gene is TRBJ2-3, the V gene TRBV10-3, with 12 bases fitting TRBD2. The germline CDR1 and CDR2 sequences are ENHRY and SYGVKD. This CDR3 is built from 16 residues. J was trimmed by 4 bases and V by 4 bases; bases with no gene match: 6. The CDR3 DNA reads TGTGCCATCAGTGCGGAACTAGCGGGGGGTCCAGATACGCAGTATTTT. Translation: CAISAELAGGPDTQYF.